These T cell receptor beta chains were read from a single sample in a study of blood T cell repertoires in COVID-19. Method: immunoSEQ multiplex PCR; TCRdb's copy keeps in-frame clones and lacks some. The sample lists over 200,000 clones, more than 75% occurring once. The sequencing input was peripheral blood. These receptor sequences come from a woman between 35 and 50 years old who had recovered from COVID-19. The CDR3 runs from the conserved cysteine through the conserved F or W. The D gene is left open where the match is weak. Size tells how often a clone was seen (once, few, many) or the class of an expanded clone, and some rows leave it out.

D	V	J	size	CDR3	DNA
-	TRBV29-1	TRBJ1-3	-	CSVASGQSYSGNTIYF	TGCAGCGTTGCTTCCGGACAGAGTTACTCTGGAAACACCATATATTTT
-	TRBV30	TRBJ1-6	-	CAWSPEADSPLHF	TGTGCCTGGAGTCCGGAGGCAGATTCACCCCTCCACTTT
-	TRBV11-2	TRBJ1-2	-	CASSPAGQWAYGYTF	TGTGCCAGCAGCCCAGCTGGACAGTGGGCCTATGGCTACACCTTC
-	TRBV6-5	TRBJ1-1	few	CASSPPGRAFAEAFF	TGTGCCAGCAGTCCCCCGGGCAGGGCCTTCGCTGAAGCTTTCTTT
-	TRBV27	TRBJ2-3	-	CASSSRGAPTDTQYF	TGTGCCAGCAGTTCGCGGGGAGCGCCCACAGATACGCAGTATTTT
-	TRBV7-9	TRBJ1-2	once	CASSKHPDRFLNYGYTF	TGTGCCAGCAGCAAACACCCTGACAGGTTCTTGAACTATGGCTACACCTTC
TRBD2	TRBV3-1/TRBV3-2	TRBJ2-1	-	CASSPGGPEYNEQFF	TGTGCCAGCAGCCCGGGAGGGCCTGAGTACAATGAGCAGTTCTTC
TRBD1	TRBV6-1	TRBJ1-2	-	CASSGGSGTALGAGYGYTF	TGTGCCAGCAGTGGGGGATCCGGGACAGCCTTAGGGGCTGGCTATGGCTACACCTTC
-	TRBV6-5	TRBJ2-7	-	CASAPRGGASYEQYF	TGTGCCAGCGCCCCGAGGGGGGGGGCCTCCTACGAGCAGTACTTC
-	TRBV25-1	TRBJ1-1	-	CASSELGRKNTEAFF	TGTGCCAGCAGTGAATTGGGCAGGAAAAACACTGAAGCTTTCTTT
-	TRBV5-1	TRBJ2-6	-	CASSLVGPSGANVLTF	TGCGCCAGCAGCTTGGTGGGCCCGTCTGGGGCCAACGTCCTGACTTTC
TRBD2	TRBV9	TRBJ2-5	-	CASSVSGREETQYF	TGTGCCAGCAGCGTTAGCGGGAGGGAAGAGACCCAGTACTTC
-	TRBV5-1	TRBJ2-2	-	CASSLDRNTGELFF	TGCGCCAGCAGCTTGGACAGGAACACCGGGGAGCTGTTTTTT
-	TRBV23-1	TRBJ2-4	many	CASSQNRDTLIWAKNIQYF	TGCGCCAGCAGCCAGAACCGGGACACCCTAATCTGGGCCAAAAACATTCAGTACTTC
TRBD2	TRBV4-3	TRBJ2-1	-	CASSQDGAGGPGNEQFF	TGCGCCAGCAGCCAAGATGGAGCGGGAGGGCCGGGGAATGAGCAGTTCTTC
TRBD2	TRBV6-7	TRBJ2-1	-	CASSSLEPAGGHNEQFF	TGTGCCAGCAGTTCCCTCGAGCCAGCGGGAGGCCACAATGAGCAGTTCTTC
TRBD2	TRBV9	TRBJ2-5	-	CASSAGLAGAETQYF	TGTGCCAGCAGCGCCGGACTAGCGGGAGCGGAGACCCAGTACTTC
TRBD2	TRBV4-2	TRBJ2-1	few	CASSQGLAGSGDEQFF	TGTGCCAGCAGCCAAGGCCTAGCGGGGTCTGGGGATGAGCAGTTCTTC
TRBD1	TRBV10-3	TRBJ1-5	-	CAIWDSNQPQHF	TGTGCCATCTGGGACAGTAATCAGCCCCAGCATTTT
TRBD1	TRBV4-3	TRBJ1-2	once	CASSPAAGQGYGYTF	TGCGCCAGCAGCCCCGCTGCGGGACAGGGTTATGGCTACACCTTC
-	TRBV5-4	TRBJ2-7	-	CASSLVGPYEQYF	TGTGCCAGCAGCTTGGTGGGCCCCTACGAGCAGTACTTC
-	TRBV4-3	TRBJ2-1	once	CASSQEGALVDEQFF	TGCGCCAGCAGCCAAGAAGGGGCGCTAGTCGATGAGCAGTTCTTC
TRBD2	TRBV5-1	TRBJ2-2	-	CASSPGLAGGWDTGELFF	TGCGCCAGCAGCCCGGGACTAGCGGGAGGTTGGGACACCGGGGAGCTGTTTTTT
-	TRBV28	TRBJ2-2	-	CASTGLMRKELFF	TGTGCCAGCACAGGGCTAATGAGGAAGGAGCTGTTTTTT
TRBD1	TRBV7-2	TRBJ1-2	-	CASSLGAGGVSNYGYTF	TGTGCCAGCAGCTTAGGGGCAGGGGGCGTAAGCAACTATGGCTACACCTTC
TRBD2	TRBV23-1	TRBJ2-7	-	CASSPQPGLAGGYEQYF	TGCGCCAGCAGTCCCCAACCGGGACTAGCGGGGGGCTACGAGCAGTACTTC
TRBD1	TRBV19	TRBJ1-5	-	CASSLTDRGKQPQHF	TGTGCCAGTAGCCTTACGGACAGGGGGAAACAGCCCCAGCATTTT
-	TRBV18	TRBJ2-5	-	CASSPRRAETQYF	TGTGCCAGCTCACCACGGAGGGCGGAGACCCAGTACTTC
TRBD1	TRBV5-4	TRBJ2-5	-	CASSLAGGQVQETQYF	TGTGCCAGCAGCTTGGCTGGTGGACAGGTTCAAGAGACCCAGTACTTC
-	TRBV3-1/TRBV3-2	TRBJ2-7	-	CASSPGHGPYEQYF	TGTGCCAGCAGCCCCGGACACGGGCCCTACGAGCAGTACTTC
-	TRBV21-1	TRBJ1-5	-	CASSKGPGTGIRSNQPQHF	TGTGCCAGCAGCAAAGGCCCTGGGACAGGAATCCGTAGCAATCAGCCCCAGCATTTT
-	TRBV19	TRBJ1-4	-	CASSILGAGEKLFF	TGTGCCAGTAGTATTTTGGGGGCCGGCGAAAAACTGTTTTTT
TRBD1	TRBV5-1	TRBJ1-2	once	CASSLVAAGGAGYTF	TGCGCCAGCAGCTTGGTGGCCGCAGGGGGCGCGGGCTACACCTTC
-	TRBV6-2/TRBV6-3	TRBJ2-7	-	CASSYSGAPGYEQYF	TGTGCCAGCAGTTACTCGGGGGCCCCGGGCTACGAGCAGTACTTC
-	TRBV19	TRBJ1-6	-	CASSLYRVGSGSPLHF	TGTGCCAGTAGTCTCTACAGGGTTGGAAGCGGTTCACCCCTCCACTTT
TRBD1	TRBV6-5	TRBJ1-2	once	CASSRYNRGGYGYTF	TGTGCCAGCAGCCGCTATAACAGGGGTGGCTATGGCTACACCTTC
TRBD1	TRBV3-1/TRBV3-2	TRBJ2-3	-	CASGDRGPDTQYF	TGTGCCAGCGGGGACAGGGGGCCCGATACGCAGTATTTT
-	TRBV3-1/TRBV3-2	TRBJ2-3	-	CASTPGGDTQYF	TGTGCCAGCACCCCCGGCGGGGATACGCAGTATTTT
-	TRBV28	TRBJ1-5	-	CASSLLGQPQHF	TGTGCCAGCAGTTTACTCGGTCAGCCCCAGCATTTT
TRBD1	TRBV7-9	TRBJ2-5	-	CASSWGTGEETQYF	TGTGCCAGCAGCTGGGGGACAGGGGAAGAGACCCAGTACTTC
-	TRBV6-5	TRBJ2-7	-	CASSYGRGSAPYEQYF	TGTGCCAGCAGTTACGGGCGGGGCTCCGCCCCCTACGAGCAGTACTTC
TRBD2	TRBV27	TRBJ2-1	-	CASSPLTSGSGHEQFF	TGTGCCAGCAGCCCCCTTACTAGCGGTTCAGGCCATGAGCAGTTCTTC
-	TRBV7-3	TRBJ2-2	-	CASSLDSPAAGELFF	TGTGCCAGCAGCTTAGACAGCCCGGCAGCGGGGGAGCTGTTTTTT
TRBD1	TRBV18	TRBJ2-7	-	CASSLGTGSPSEQYF	TGTGCCAGCTCACTCGGGACAGGGAGTCCCTCCGAGCAGTACTTC